The sequence of this T cell receptor (beta chain) was determined in a study of cytomegalovirus exposure and HLA in healthy donors. Findings of the study overall: Cytomegalovirus-associated status was assigned to approximately 160 TCR beta chains.

Clones were read by immunoSEQ multiplex PCR, and TCRdb kept only the in-frame ones, dropping some. In the table there are roughly 350,000 clones, about nine tenths of which are singletons. Trimming shortened V by 8 bases and J by 2 bases, and 16 bases separated the two germline ends. The CDR3 has 15 residues. Germline lookup yields CDR1 MNHEY and CDR2 SMNVEV (reference sequence). A remark on this clone: Its antigen is currently unknown.

The J gene is TRBJ1-3, the V gene TRBV27; no firm D call. This TCR was sampled from a woman aged 18-29 years in good health and CMV-seronegative. Source material: PBMCs. CDR3 sequence reads: CASSLGRSTGNTIYF. The CDR3 nucleotides are TGTGCCAGCTCTCTGGGCAGGTCAACTGGAAACACCATATATTTT.